Listed here is a single TCR beta chain. What it recognizes is unknown. The table came from immunoSEQ multiplex PCR; TCRdb's copy has only in-frame clones and leaves some out. The repertoire consists of some 2.1 million clones, with approximately 95% occurring once and the leading ten covering 0.1% to 0.15%. The CDR3 has 15 residues. Between the trimmed V and J ends, which lost 4 bases and 4 bases, there was a span of 14 bases. Germline V gene sequence: CDR1 SGHTA, CDR2 FQGNSA. The data derive from a study of shared clonotypes between healthy human individuals. Study background: The study drew on two women and a few men aged 18 to 49 as donors. Study-level points and caveats: Generation probabilities were higher for clonotypes shared across all four sorted-subset donors than for unshared ones.

This sequence joins TRBV7-2 and TRBJ2-1, with a weak D call TRBD1 (6 bases). This TCR was recovered from a man aged 18 to 29 in good health. Sequencing input: naive CD4+ T cells sorted from blood. Documented subset: CD45RA+ positively selected. CDR3 protein: CASSSDRDIYNEQFF. The CDR3 nucleotides are TGTGCCAGCAGCTCGGACCGGGACATATACAATGAGCAGTTCTTC.